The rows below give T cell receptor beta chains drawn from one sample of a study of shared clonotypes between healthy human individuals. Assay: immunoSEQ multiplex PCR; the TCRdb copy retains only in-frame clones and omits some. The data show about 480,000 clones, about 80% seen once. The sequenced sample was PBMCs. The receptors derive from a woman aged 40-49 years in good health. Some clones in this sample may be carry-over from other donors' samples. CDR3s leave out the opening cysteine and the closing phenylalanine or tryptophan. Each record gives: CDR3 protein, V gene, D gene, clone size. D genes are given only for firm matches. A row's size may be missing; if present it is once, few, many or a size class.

ATHKEGPDTQY TRBV28 - -
ASSIRDRVHEQF TRBV5-1 TRBD1 -
ASSPPDGDSYEQY TRBV5-6 - few
ASSLSSRRTQY TRBV28 - -
ASARASGADTQY TRBV4-3 TRBD2 -
ASTPLRAGSGEQY TRBV21-1 - -
ASSIALGTGELF TRBV19 - -
ASSVRAGLAEQY TRBV2 - -
ASTSTGDQETQY TRBV30 - -
ASSGAEKLF TRBV10-2 - -
ASSLNVAGAYGYT TRBV28 - -
ASSGVHQETQY TRBV10-2 - -
ASSQDYPPAESYEQY TRBV4-2 - many
ASSVGAQETQY TRBV9 - -
ATPWVNTEAF TRBV21-1 - -
ASRELRGVNGYT TRBV2 - -
ASSLPDWGRFSNQPQH TRBV11-3 - few